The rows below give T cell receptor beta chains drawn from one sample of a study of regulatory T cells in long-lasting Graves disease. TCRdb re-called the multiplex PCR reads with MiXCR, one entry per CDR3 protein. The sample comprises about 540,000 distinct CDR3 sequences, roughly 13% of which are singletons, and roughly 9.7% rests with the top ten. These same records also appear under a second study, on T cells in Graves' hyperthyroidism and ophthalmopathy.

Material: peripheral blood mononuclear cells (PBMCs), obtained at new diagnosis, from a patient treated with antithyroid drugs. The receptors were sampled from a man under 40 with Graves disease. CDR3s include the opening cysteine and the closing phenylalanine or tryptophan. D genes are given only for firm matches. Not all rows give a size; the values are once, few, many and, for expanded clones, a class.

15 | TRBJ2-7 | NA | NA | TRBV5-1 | TGCGCCAGCAGCTTGGCCGTGGACGGCTCCTACGAGCAGTACTTC | CASSLAVDGSYEQYF
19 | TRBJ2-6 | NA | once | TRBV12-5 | TGTGCTAGTGGTTCACCTTGGACGCCGTCGACGGGAGGGGCCAACGTCCTGACTTTC | CASGSPWTPSTGGANVLTF
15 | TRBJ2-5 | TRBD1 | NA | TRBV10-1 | TGCGCCAGCAGTGAAGGCGGGACAGGAGCGCAAACTGTTTACTTC | CASSEGGTGAQTVYF
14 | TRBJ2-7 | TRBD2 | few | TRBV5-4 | TGTGCCAGCAGCTTGGCGGGCGGGAGCCACGAGCAGTACTTC | CASSLAGGSHEQYF
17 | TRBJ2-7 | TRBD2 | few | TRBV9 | TGTGCCAGCAGCGCCGGGGGGAAGCCTAGCGGGGCTTACGAGCAGTACTTC | CASSAGGKPSGAYEQYF
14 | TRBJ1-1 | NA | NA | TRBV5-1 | TGCGCCAGCAGCCGAGGGCAGGAGCGGACTGAAGCTTTCTTT | CASSRGQERTEAFF
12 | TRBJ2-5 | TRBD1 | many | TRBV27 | TGTGCCAGCAGCCGACAGGGAGAGACCCAGTACTTC | CASSRQGETQYF
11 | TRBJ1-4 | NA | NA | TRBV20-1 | TGCAGTGCGGGGACGGATGAAAAACTGTTTTTT | CSAGTDEKLFF
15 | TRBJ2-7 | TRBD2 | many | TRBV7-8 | TGTGCCAGCAGCTCGCCGACTAGCGGGGTCTACGAGCAGTACTTC | CASSSPTSGVYEQYF
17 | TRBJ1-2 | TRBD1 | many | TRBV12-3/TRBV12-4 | TGTGCCAGCAGTTTCCCCCCAGGGGGGACAAGGGAGGCTCGCTACACCTTC | CASSFPPGGTREARYTF
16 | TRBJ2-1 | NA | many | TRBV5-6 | TGTGCCAGCAGCGCATTGCGGACAGAAGGGGCGGTGGAGCAGTTCTTC | CASSALRTEGAVEQFF
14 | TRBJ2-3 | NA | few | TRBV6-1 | TGTGCCAGCAGTGAGACGACTATTTCGGATACGCAGTATTTT | CASSETTISDTQYF